These 27 T cell receptor beta chains came from one sample sequenced in a study of cytomegalovirus exposure and HLA in healthy donors. PCR employed 60 Vbeta and 13 Jbeta primers. The data were produced by immunoSEQ multiplex PCR, yet TCRdb's version contains in-frame clones alone and is incomplete. The sample records some 130,000 clones, approximately 79% being singletons. The sample consisted of PBMCs. The receptors originated from a male donor in good health and CMV-seronegative.

DNA of the CDR3: TGCAGCGTCGATCCGGGACAGGGGCCGACCCAGTACTTC. It translates to CSVDPGQGPTQYF. The genes are TRBV29-1 and TRBJ2-5; 10 bases map to TRBD1. The CDR3 consists of 13 residues. CDR1 is SQVTM and CDR2 is ANQGSEA in the germline V gene. The V segment lost 6 bases and the J segment 7 bases; nucleotides outside the gene matches: 8.

The chain joins TRBV10-3 to TRBJ2-5; D might be TRBD1 (5 bases). Germline CDR1 is ENHRY and CDR2 is SYGVKD. The V end lost 4 bases, the J end lost 2 bases, and 11 bases lay between the germline ends. This CDR3 has 14 amino acids. Written as DNA, the CDR3 is TGTGCCATCAGTGTAAGCAGGGTACAAGAGACCCAGTACTTC. Protein: CAISVSRVQETQYF.

This clone was observed once. This chain connects TRBV12-5 to TRBJ1-2; 9 bases are a match to TRBD1. With V trimmed by 4 bases and J by 0 bases, 9 bases remained unmatched. Per germline, CDR1 LGHNT and CDR2 FRNRAP. The length of the CDR3 is 17 residues. The DNA of the CDR3 is TGTGCTAGTGGTTCTGGACAGGGGCAGGGAGCTAACTATGGCTACACCTTC. Its translation: CASGSGQGQGANYGYTF.

About this clone itself: The junction departs from germline at one end; a sequencing error may be responsible. The rearrangement uses TRBV7-7 and TRBJ2-3; 12 bases are a match to TRBD2. Per the germline V gene, CDR1 is SSHAT and CDR2 is FNYEAQ (reference sequence). The CDR3 extends over 14 amino acids. CDR3 sequence reads: CASSSGLAGDTQYF. In nucleotides, the CDR3 is TGTGCTAGCAGCTCGGGACTAGCGGGAGATACGCAGTATTTT. Variable domain in full (rest from reference TRBV7-7 and TRBJ2-3): GAGVSQSPRYKVTKRGQDVTLRCDPISSHATLYWYQQALGQGPEFLTYFNYEAQPDKSGLPSDRFSAERPEGSISTLTIQRTEQRDSAMYRCASSSGLAGDTQYFGPGTRLTVL.

This clone is a singleton in its sample. The chain employs TRBV27 and TRBJ1-2, with D unresolved. Germline assignment: CDR1 MNHEY and CDR2 SMNVEV (reference sequence). The V end lost 1 base, the J end lost 8 bases, and 23 bases lay between the germline ends. This CDR3 has 17 residues. CDR3 protein: CASSLFSEAILKGGYTF. The CDR3 DNA reads as TGTGCCAGCAGTTTATTCTCTGAGGCTATATTAAAAGGCGGCTACACCTTC.

The J gene is TRBJ1-3, the V gene TRBV11-2, with TRBD1 as a possible D gene (5 bases). Germline loops: CDR1 SGHAT, CDR2 FQNNGV. CDR3 length: 17 amino acids. Trimming pared 1 base from V and 0 bases from J, leaving 13 bases between. The CDR3 bases are TGTGCCAGCAGCTTAGTGGGGCAGCTGAGCTCTGGAAACACCATATATTTT. Encoded protein: CASSLVGQLSSGNTIYF.

This clone has just a few counts. The chain carries TRBV6-6 and TRBJ2-7; possibly TRBD1 for D (6 bases). The CDR3 is made up of 14 amino acids. Germline assignment: CDR1 MNHNY and CDR2 SVGAGI (reference sequence). The V end lost 6 bases, the J end lost 0 bases, and 12 bases lay between the germline ends. The CDR3 coding sequence is TGTGCCAGCAGGCCAGGGGCCAGCTCCTACGAGCAGTACTTC. Translated: CASRPGASSYEQYF.

V and J are TRBV9 and TRBJ2-1, with 9 bases fitting TRBD1. The CDR3 contains 17 residues. Germline CDR1 is SGDLS and CDR2 is YYNGEE. The J segment lost 9 bases and the V segment lost 3 bases, leaving 16 bases of the junction unmatched. DNA for the CDR3: TGTGCCAGCAGCGGACGACAGGGGGGTTTAGGGGACGGTGAGCAGTTCTTC. As protein: CASSGRQGGLGDGEQFF.

V and J are TRBV7-8 and TRBJ1-5, with TRBD1 matching over 7 bases. V lost 4 bases and J lost 4; bases outside the gene matches: 4. Germline V gene lookup returns CDR1 SGHVS and CDR2 FQNEAQ. The CDR3 has 14 amino acids. In nucleotides, the CDR3 is TGTGCCAGCAGCTCAGGGGGAAGTAATCAGCCCCAGCATTTT. Its translation is CASSSGGSNQPQHF.

In the case of this clone: The CDR3 end shows no conserved phenylalanine or tryptophan, and so a read error is likely. The chain links TRBV27 to TRBJ1-6; D may be TRBD1 (5 bases). V was shortened by 4 bases and J by 0 bases, with 13 bases between the two germline ends. The CDR3 is 17 amino acids. Germline CDR1 reads MNHEY; CDR2 reads SMNVEV (reference sequence). This CDR3 is CASSWGLPSSYNSPLHL. As DNA, the CDR3 is TGTGCCAGCAGTTGGGGACTTCCAAGCTCCTATAATTCACCCCTCCACCTT.

The V call is TRBV4-1, the J call TRBJ1-1; 9 nucleotides match TRBD1. Looked up from germline, CDR1 is MGHRA and CDR2 is YSYEKL. This CDR3 spans 15 amino acids. J was trimmed by 0 bases and V by 3 bases; bases with no gene match: 2. CDR3 nucleotide sequence: TGCGCCAGCAGCCAGACAGGGGGTTTGAACACTGAAGCTTTCTTT. This gives the protein CASSQTGGLNTEAFF.

The V and J genes are TRBV4-3 and TRBJ2-6; a weak D match, TRBD2 (6 bases). This CDR3 is built from 18 residues. Germline CDR1 reads LGHNA; CDR2 reads YSLEER. Trimming cost V 4 bases and J 0 bases, with 16 bases left between them. The DNA of the CDR3 is TGCGCCAGCAGCCCAAGGAGGGCAGGAACCTCTGGGGCCAACGTCCTGACTTTC. Protein sequence: CASSPRRAGTSGANVLTF.

V usage is TRBV7-9 and J usage is TRBJ1-2; TRBD1 matches 9 bases. The CDR3 is 15 amino acids. Germline V gene data show CDR1 as SEHNR and CDR2 as FQNEAQ (reference sequence). V gave up 5 bases and J gave up 8 bases; unmatched junction bases: 12. The CDR3 is CASSPRDRVMGGYTF. CDR3 bases: TGTGCCAGCAGCCCCCGGGACAGGGTGATGGGGGGCTACACCTTC. Variable domain in full (rest from reference TRBV7-9 and TRBJ1-2): DTGVSQNPRHKITKRGQNVTFRCDPISEHNRLYWYRQTLGQGPEFLTYFQNEAQLEKSRLLSDRFSAERPKGSFSTLEIQRTEQGDSAMYLCASSPRDRVMGGYTFGSGTRLTVV.

The chain has TRBV7-9 and TRBJ2-1; 13 nucleotides line up with TRBD2. The CDR3 sequence is 16 residues long. V trimming: 5 bases; J trimming: 4 bases; junction bases outside the gene matches: 5. From germline, CDR1 is SEHNR and CDR2 FQNEAQ (reference sequence). CDR3 region: CASSDMGLAGYNEQFF. For the CDR3, the DNA is TGTGCCAGCAGCGACATGGGACTAGCGGGGTACAATGAGCAGTTCTTC.

This chain connects TRBV7-9 to TRBJ1-5; maybe TRBD1 (5 bases). The CDR3 has 14 residues. The germline gives CDR1 SEHNR, CDR2 FQNEAQ (reference sequence). V was cut by 5 bases and J by 3 bases, with 11 bases left in between. CDR3 in DNA: TGTGCCAGCAGCCTCACAGGAGACAATCAGCCCCAGCATTTT. Protein: CASSLTGDNQPQHF.

The chain links TRBV5-6 to TRBJ2-3; D gene ambiguous. CDR3 length: 14 amino acids. The germline gives CDR1 SGHDT, CDR2 YYEEEE. The V and J ends lost 2 bases and 0 bases respectively, with 7 bases between them. The CDR3 is CASSFLSSTDTQYF. DNA for the CDR3: TGTGCCAGCAGCTTCCTATCTAGCACAGATACGCAGTATTTT. Together with reference TRBV5-6 and TRBJ2-3, the CDR3 gives the full variable domain: DAGVTQSPTHLIKTRGQQVTLRCSPKSGHDTVSWYQQALGQGPQFIFQYYEEEERQRGNFPDRFSGHQFPNYSSELNVNALLLGDSALYLCASSFLSSTDTQYFGPGTRLTVL.

In DNA, the CDR3 is TGCGCCAGCAGCTTGGCTCAGGGGGCTAATTCACCCCTCCACTTT. This sequence encodes CASSLAQGANSPLHF. V usage is TRBV5-1 and J usage is TRBJ1-6, with 8 bases fitting TRBD1. Per the germline V gene, CDR1 is SGHRS and CDR2 is YFSETQ. There are 15 residues in the CDR3. With 0 bases clipped from V and 6 bases from J, the junction kept 2 bases outside the gene matches.

V gene TRBV11-1 combines with J gene TRBJ1-1; possibly TRBD1 for D (5 bases). V was cut by 1 base and J by 0 bases, with 12 bases left in between. The germline CDR1 and CDR2 sequences are SGHAT and FQDESV (reference sequence). The CDR3 runs to 16 residues. The CDR3 loop is CASSLDRLTVNTEAFF. CDR3 coding DNA: TGTGCCAGCAGCTTAGATCGTCTGACAGTGAACACTGAAGCTTTCTTT.

The genes are TRBV5-1 and TRBJ2-1; 10 nucleotides agree with TRBD1. The germline V gene encodes CDR1 SGHRS and CDR2 YFSETQ. The CDR3 totals 14 residues. The trim removed 4 bases at V and 7 bases at J, leaving 5 bases unmatched. The DNA of the CDR3 is TGCGCCAGCAGCCCCCGGGACAGGGGAAATGAGCAGTTCTTC. Translating it yields CASSPRDRGNEQFF.

CDR3 residues: CASSDQGGTDTQYF. In DNA, the CDR3 is TGTGCCAGCAGTGACCAGGGGGGCACAGATACGCAGTATTTT. V is TRBV2 and J is TRBJ2-3; TRBD1 agrees at 7 bases. V gave up 3 bases and J gave up 1 base; unmatched junction bases: 1. The CDR3 consists of 14 residues. Germline assignment: CDR1 SNHLY and CDR2 FYNNEI.

This clone was detected only a few times. This rearrangement joins TRBV5-4 to TRBJ1-2, with TRBD1 matching 8 bases. The CDR3 totals 14 residues. V dropped 4 bases and J dropped 7; count of bases not matched to a gene: 9. CDR1 SGHNT and CDR2 YYREEE come from the germline V gene (reference sequence). The DNA of the CDR3 is TGTGCCAGCAGCGCCCCGGACAGGGAGCGTGGCTACACCTTC. Protein product: CASSAPDRERGYTF.

V is TRBV19 and J is TRBJ2-7; TRBD1 matches 9 bases. There are 18 residues in the CDR3. Trimming took 6 bases from V and 2 from J; bases not matched to a gene: 17. CDR1 and CDR2 (germline): LNHDA, SQIVND (reference sequence). The CDR3 DNA sequence: TGTGCCAGTAGACCGGGACAGGGCTGGGTGGCTAGCACCTACGAGCAGTACTTC. This gives the protein CASRPGQGWVASTYEQYF.

The chain uses TRBV11-2 and TRBJ1-4; 8 nucleotides line up with TRBD1. Per the germline V gene, CDR1 is SGHAT and CDR2 is FQNNGV. The CDR3 sequence is 15 residues long. Losses at the gene ends were 1 base for V and 5 bases for J; bases not matched to a gene: 3. In DNA, the CDR3 is TGTGCCAGCAGCTTAGGGACAGGGCGGAATGAAAAACTGTTTTTT. It specifies CASSLGTGRNEKLFF.

The chain is built from TRBV10-3 and TRBJ1-1; D is ambiguous. The germline CDR1 and CDR2 sequences are ENHRY and SYGVKD. The V end was cut by 3 bases, the J end by 1 base, with 3 bases between. This CDR3 spans 12 amino acids. CDR3 coding DNA: TGTGCCATCAGTGACCGGAACACTGAAGCTTTCTTT. Amino acid sequence: CAISDRNTEAFF.

The chain joins TRBV4-2 to TRBJ2-7; TRBD1 matches 9 bases. J lost 1 base, V lost 4 bases, and 8 bases had no gene match. This CDR3 region has 16 residues. Germline V CDR1 and CDR2: LGHNA, YNFKEQ. The CDR3 protein is CASSRPPGQGSYEQYF. CDR3 sequence (DNA): TGTGCCAGCAGCCGACCCCCGGGACAGGGTTCCTACGAGCAGTACTTC.

The chain carries TRBV5-6 and TRBJ2-6; D possibly corresponds to TRBD1 (6 bases). V was shortened by 1 base and J by 4 bases, with 12 bases between the two germline ends. The CDR3 is 16 amino acids. Germline assignment: CDR1 SGHDT and CDR2 YYEEEE. The CDR3 region has the DNA TGTGCCAGCAGCTTGCTCCAGGGGAAAGGGGCCAACGTCCTGACTTTC. Translated, it gives CASSLLQGKGANVLTF.

The chain combines TRBV5-1 with TRBJ1-4; 11 nucleotides align to TRBD1. Germline-derived CDR1 and CDR2 are SGHRS and YFSETQ. The CDR3 loop spans 16 amino acids. J lost 8 bases, V lost 4 bases, and 10 bases had no gene match. In DNA, the CDR3 is TGCGCCAGCAGCGCAAGGTCCGGGACAGGGGGGGAAAAACTGTTTTTT. Its protein product is CASSARSGTGGEKLFF.